This TCR beta chain was recorded in a study of OX40 agonist ivuxolimab in advanced cancers. From germline, CDR1 is SGHTA and CDR2 FQGNSA. The trim removed 2 bases at V and 5 bases at J, leaving 7 bases unmatched. The CDR3 contains 15 residues. Clones were sequenced by immunoSEQ multiplex PCR, and TCRdb holds only the in-frame ones, with some missing. Of under 100,000 clones listed, approximately 85% are singletons. The TCR sequence derives from an adult with an advanced solid tumor such as melanoma, head and neck, liver or kidney cancer. This specimen was CD4+ or CD8+ T cells sorted from blood, taken in a trial of the OX40 agonist ivuxolimab. J is TRBJ2-5 and V is TRBV7-2; 8 bases fit TRBD2. CDR3 DNA: TGTGCCAGCAGCTTACCTCGGGGGGGCGCGGAGACCCAGTACTTC. The encoded protein is CASSLPRGGAETQYF.